This passage covers 15 T cell receptor beta chains from one sample sequenced in a study of regulatory T cells in long-lasting Graves disease. With iRepertoire HTBI primers and Arm-PCR of CDR3 regions, TCR beta libraries were built. MiXCR, run by TCRdb on the multiplex PCR reads, gives a single entry per CDR3 protein. Among around 480,000 distinct CDR3 sequences, 15% to 20% were seen once, and the ten largest hold 12%. The sample's time point: newly diagnosed GD, antithyroid drugs for less than 3 months. PBMC-derived RNA was used for the TCR library. These data were also reused for a study on T cells in Graves' hyperthyroidism and ophthalmopathy.

Sequences were derived from peripheral blood mononuclear cells (PBMCs), sampled at new diagnosis, from a patient treated with antithyroid drugs. These receptors all come from a man aged 35 to 55 with Graves disease.

The V and J genes are TRBV19 and TRBJ2-3, with no clear D. The CDR3 spans 17 residues. Germline V gene lookup returns CDR1 LNHDA and CDR2 SQIVND (reference sequence). Trimming stripped 0 bases from V and 2 bases from J, with 15 bases between. The CDR3, as DNA: TGTGCCAGTAGTATAGATCCTCCCGGAACCTTCACAGATACGCAGTATTTT. Translation gives CASSIDPPGTFTDTQYF.

This clonotype was seen at least ten times. This sequence joins TRBV20-1 and TRBJ2-1; tentatively, D is TRBD1 or TRBD2 (5 bases each). Germline loops: CDR1 DFQATT, CDR2 SNEGSKA (reference sequence). This CDR3 has 13 amino acids. CDR3 DNA sequence: TGCGGTATATTCCGGGACGGTGACAATGAGCAGTTCTTC. Amino acid sequence: CGIFRDGDNEQFF.

This clonotype has only a few counts. This sequence may be a read error, since a much larger clone differs from it by one base. The chain recombines TRBV6-2 or TRBV6-3 with TRBJ2-1; 7 positions agree with TRBD2. This CDR3 spans 16 amino acids. In germline, CDR1 is MNHEY, CDR2 SVGEGT. Here the CDR3 DNA reads TGTGCCAACAGTCCGTCCGGGAGGAACATCTACAATGAGCAGTTCTTC. This codes for CANSPSGRNIYNEQFF.

The table lists this clonotype with a few counts. The chain joins TRBV28 to TRBJ2-5, with a possible D match to TRBD2 (5 bases). Deletions cut 5 bases from V and 7 bases from J, with 8 bases between. This CDR3 has 11 residues. Germline lookup yields CDR1 MDHEN and CDR2 SYDVKM. As DNA, the CDR3 is TGTGCCAGCAGTCCGGAGGTGACCCAGTACTTC. The encoded protein is CASSPEVTQYF.

The rearrangement links TRBV12-3 or TRBV12-4 to TRBJ2-2; D is perhaps TRBD1 (5 bases). This CDR3 has 16 residues. V lost 4 bases, J lost 5 bases, and 17 bases lay in between. This CDR3 is CASSWGRPSRTGELFF. In nucleotides, the CDR3 is TGTGCCAGCAGTTGGGGCCGCCCCTCGAGAACCGGGGAGCTGTTTTTT.

V and J are TRBV11-3 and TRBJ1-1; 10 bases are shared with TRBD1. This CDR3 contains 14 residues. V shed 4 bases, J shed 4 bases, and the junction held 3 bases outside the gene matches. Germline V gives CDR1 SGHNT, CDR2 YENEEA. The CDR3 region is CASSYGQGGTEAFF. The CDR3 DNA follows: TGTGCCAGCAGCTACGGACAGGGGGGCACTGAAGCTTTCTTT.

The V gene is TRBV20-1, the J gene TRBJ2-1, with 7 nucleotides matching TRBD2. In germline, CDR1 is DFQATT, CDR2 SNEGSKA (reference sequence). Trimming took 2 bases from V and 8 from J; bases not matched to a gene: 12. The CDR3 runs 15 residues. Written as DNA, the CDR3 is TGCAGTGCTAGAATCCCGGGACTGGGGAGGGATGAGCAGTTCTTC. It is translated as CSARIPGLGRDEQFF.

This clonotype showed up just a few times. The gene calls are TRBV10-3 and TRBJ2-7; D not resolved. Deletions cut 4 bases from V and 5 bases from J, with 6 bases between. This CDR3 has 11 residues. CDR1 and CDR2 (germline): ENHRY, SYGVKD. In DNA, the CDR3 is TGTGCCATCAGTGGCCTGAACGAGCAGTACTTC. It specifies CAISGLNEQYF.

This clonotype came up many times. The CDR3 spells CASSASGALGEKLFF. For the CDR3, the DNA is TGTGCCAGCAGTGCCTCCGGGGCCCTCGGTGAAAAACTGTTTTTT. The chain carries TRBV6-2 or TRBV6-3 and TRBJ1-4; the D gene is possibly TRBD1 (5 bases). V was clipped by 5 bases and J by 7 bases, with 17 bases between them. Germline CDR1 and CDR2: MNHEY and SVGEGT. CDR3 length: 15 residues.

The chain uses TRBV5-1 and TRBJ2-3; TRBD2 aligns across 12 bases. CDR3 length: 16 amino acids. Germline V CDR1 and CDR2: SGHRS, YFSETQ. V shed 4 bases, J shed 6 bases, and the junction held 9 bases outside the gene matches. In DNA, the CDR3 is TGCGCCAGCAGCAAGACTAGCGGGAGTGGTGGTGATACGCAGTATTTT. It translates to CASSKTSGSGGDTQYF. The full variable domain, its missing parts supplied by reference TRBV5-1 and TRBJ2-3, is KAGVTQTPRYLIKTRGQQVTLSCSPISGHRSVSWYQQTPGQGLQFLFEYFSETQRNKGNFPGRFSGRQFSNSRSEMNVSTLELGDSALYLCASSKTSGSGGDTQYFGPGTRLTVL.

This sequence joins TRBV7-3 and TRBJ2-3; D is possibly TRBD2 (6 bases). The germline V gene has CDR1 SGHTA and CDR2 FQGTGA. This CDR3 spans 17 amino acids. Trimming shortened V by 1 base and J by 2 bases, and 16 bases separated the two germline ends. The CDR3 DNA is TGTGCCAGCAGCTTAATCCCGAGTAGCGGTTTCACAGATACGCAGTATTTT. Protein: CASSLIPSSGFTDTQYF. The full variable domain, completed using reference TRBV7-3 and TRBJ2-3, is GAGVSQTPSNKVTEKGKYVELRCDPISGHTALYWYRQSLGQGPEFLIYFQGTGAADDSGLPNDRFFAVRPEGSVSTLKIQRTERGDSAVYLCASSLIPSSGFTDTQYFGPGTRLTVL.

This clonotype was seen at least ten times. The chain combines TRBV28 with TRBJ1-2; 7 bases line up with TRBD1. This CDR3 has 15 amino acids. Germline V CDR1 and CDR2: MDHEN, SYDVKM. The junction had 7 bases not matched to a gene; V was cut back by 2 bases and J by 4 bases. The CDR3 loop reads CASSLDPGQVYGYTF. CDR3 nucleotides: TGTGCCAGCAGTTTAGATCCCGGACAGGTCTATGGCTACACCTTC.

This clonotype came up a few times. The CDR3 DNA is TGCGCCAGCAGCCATGCAAGCGGGAGGGCCTACGAGCAGTACTTC. This encodes CASSHASGRAYEQYF. The chain is built from TRBV4-1 and TRBJ2-7, with 10 nucleotides matching TRBD2. V trimming: 3 bases; J trimming: 2 bases; junction bases outside the gene matches: 4. The CDR3 length is 15 residues. From germline, CDR1 is MGHRA and CDR2 YSYEKL.

The genes are TRBV5-6 and TRBJ2-7, with D perhaps TRBD2 (5 bases). Deletions cut 0 bases from V and 6 bases from J, with 10 bases between. This CDR3 has 13 amino acids. Germline V gives CDR1 SGHDT, CDR2 YYEEEE. Written as DNA, the CDR3 is TGTGCCAGCAGCTTGGCCGGGATGTCCGAGCAGTACTTC. As protein: CASSLAGMSEQYF.

This clonotype was picked up one time. The V call is TRBV19, the J call TRBJ2-7, with D unresolved. V was clipped by 5 bases and J by 0 bases, with 17 bases between them. The CDR3 consists of 16 residues. Germline values: CDR1 LNHDA, CDR2 SQIVND (reference sequence). The CDR3 region has the DNA TGTGCCAGTAGTTCCCCTTTAGTGACGAGCTCCTACGAGCAGTACTTC. It translates to CASSSPLVTSSYEQYF.